This T cell receptor beta chain was sequenced for a study of post-analysis software for immune sequencing data. The study, taken as a whole, reports: TRBV segments more frequent in patients than in controls numbered roughly 5 and included TRBV5-6, TRBV5-1 and TRBV20-1.

Unique molecular identifiers tagged the TCR beta cDNA libraries. Via MiXCR, TCRdb re-called the PCR reads, giving one row per CDR3 protein. This table holds around 200,000 distinct CDR3 sequences, about 30% found once. For this clonotype: Its antigen is not known. A read error may be the cause here, since a much bigger clone is one base away.

The CDR3 has 12 residues. CDR1 SGHTA and CDR2 FQGNSA come from the germline V gene. The specimen sequenced was blood. The rearrangement links TRBV7-2 to TRBJ2-1; D is unresolved. The TCR was taken from a girl under 18 with multiple sclerosis. CDR3 in amino acids: CACSLYNNEQFF. Here the CDR3 DNA reads TGTGCCTGCAGCTTATATAACAATGAGCAGTTCTTC.